Detailed here is one T cell receptor (beta chain). This clonotype turned up a few times. Its antigen is unknown. Base qualities were left out, and no much larger clone turns up one base away. RNA was isolated from bulk, unsorted tissue, and RNA quality was assessed with a NanoDrop ND-1000 and an Agilent 2100. All donors had newly diagnosed lung cancer, had not received prior chemotherapy, and were admitted for thoracic surgery in China between August and November 2014. The study excluded patients who had received radiotherapy or chemotherapy before or who had another cancer at the same time. Pieces of surgical tissue measuring roughly 1-2.1 cm3 were kept in RNAlater solution and stored at -80 degrees C until use. Compared with germline, V lacks 7 bases and J lacks 1 base; bases without a gene match: 17. The CDR3 has 20 amino acids, counting the end cysteine and phenylalanine. This entry keeps only the CDR3 DNA: 60 bases, framed from base 1. The germline V gene supplies CDR1 MDHEN and CDR2 SYDVKM.

These data are taken from a study of tumor and adjacent non-tumor tissue in lung cancer (dated by TCRdb to 2016 to 2019). Regarding the complete study: The cohort included some 11 adenocarcinoma, a couple of squamous cell carcinoma and 1 small cell lung cancer patients. The roughly 15 enrolled patients, of whom some ten were men and 5 were women, were aged about 31 to 76 years and were diagnosed with TNM stage I to III disease. A total of some 130,000,000 productive TCRbeta reads were generated by sequencing, corresponding to an average of about 4.17 million reads per sample. Bulk TCRbeta repertoires were compared between lung tumor tissue and matched distant non-tumor lung tissue obtained from fewer than 18 lung cancer patients. Some 30 paired specimens, one tumor and one normal lung sample per patient, were profiled by TCRbeta CDR3 sequencing.

Overall results and qualifications from the work: Peripheral blood was not sequenced, so blood TCRbeta repertoires in these lung cancer patients were not examined. Younger patients had significantly higher TCR diversity, and higher tumor TCR diversity was associated with shorter overall and disease-free survival. Tumor tissue showed significantly greater TCR diversity (inverse Simpson) than normal lung tissue (approximately 400 vs 170, P = 0.0075, Mann-Whitney U test). The top 100 clones made up a significantly larger cumulative share of the repertoire in normal lung than in tumor tissue. The sequencing platform is not named in the methods, and unique molecular identifiers are not mentioned. Only approximately 14 patients were in the cohort, and the authors stated that larger samples and more detailed clinical data are needed.

The library was made by multiplex PCR. TCRdb names Illumina HiSeq 2500 as the instrument used. TCRbeta libraries were constructed through three rounds of nested PCR with primers (Table S4) according to protocols modified from ARM-PCR. PCR products of 200-500 bp were gel-excised and purified with the QIAquick gel extraction kit before sequencing. Processing in the source paper ran as follows. Trimmomatic was used to clean the reads, FLASH merged the cleaned reads into complete CDR3 sequences, and MiTCR assigned the sequences to V(D)J germline segments. Clonal diversity was calculated as the inverse Simpson's index using VDJtools. In-frame sequences without a premature stop codon were defined as productive reads. TCRdb passed the public sequencing reads through fastp at Q25 and MiXCR, retaining productive beta sequences. Under each unique CDR3 protein, matching rows form one entry showing the most common genes and DNA. What appears here as the V and J calls and clone size reflects TCRdb's work, not the paper's. The sample has roughly 140,000 distinct CDR3 sequences on record, around 66% of them singletons. The ten most abundant clones make up about 20% of the sample.

Sequencing was performed on lung tumor tissue. The sequence joins TRBV28 to TRBJ2-1, with 12 bases aligning to TRBD2. The receptor was isolated from a man aged 60 to 75 with small cell lung cancer. The nucleotide sequence reads as follows: TGTGCCAGCAAGTGGGAGAGAACTAGCGGGAGGTTTCGGTCCTACAATGAGCAGTTCTTC. Translated, this gives CASKWERTSGRFRSYNEQFF.